Included here is one T cell receptor (beta chain) sequence, with context. The antigen is unknown. This record belongs to a study of cytomegalovirus exposure and HLA in healthy donors. The CDR3 consists of 21 residues. Germline V gives CDR1 LNHDA, CDR2 SQIVND (reference sequence). V lost 5 bases and J lost 7; bases outside the gene matches: 26. General study results and limits: What was likely a sequencing artifact was a cluster of highly shared sequence variants.

It was with 60 Vbeta and 13 Jbeta primers that the PCR ran. Sequencing used immunoSEQ multiplex PCR; TCRdb keeps in-frame clones, though not all of them. The sample yields under 100,000 clones, 62% seen once. J is TRBJ1-6 and V is TRBV19; 7 nucleotides match TRBD1. The TCR was taken from a woman aged 30 to 39 in good health and CMV-seropositive. The sequenced sample was PBMCs. The DNA for the CDR3 is TGTGCCAGTAGTGACCTCAGTGGAGGGCGGGACAGTCGTCAAAAGAATTCACCCCTCCACTTT. Translation: CASSDLSGGRDSRQKNSPLHF.